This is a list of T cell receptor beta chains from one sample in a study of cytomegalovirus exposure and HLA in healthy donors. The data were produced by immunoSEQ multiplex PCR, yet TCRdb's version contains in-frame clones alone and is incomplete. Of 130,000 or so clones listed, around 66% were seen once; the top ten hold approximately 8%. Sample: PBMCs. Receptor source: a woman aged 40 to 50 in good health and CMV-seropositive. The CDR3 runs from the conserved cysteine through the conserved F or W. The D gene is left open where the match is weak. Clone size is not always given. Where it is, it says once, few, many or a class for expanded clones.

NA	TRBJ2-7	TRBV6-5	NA	TGTGCCAGCAGGCGAGGTTACGAGCAGTACTTC	CASRRGYEQYF
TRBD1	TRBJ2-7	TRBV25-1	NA	TGTGCCAGCAGCCCCGGGACAGGGTTTCCCTACGAGCAGTACTTC	CASSPGTGFPYEQYF
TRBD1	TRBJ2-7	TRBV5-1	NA	TGCGCCAGCAGCAGGGACAGTTCCACCTACGAGCAGTACTTC	CASSRDSSTYEQYF
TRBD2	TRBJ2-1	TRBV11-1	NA	TGTGCCAGCAGATCCATCGGAGCGGGAGACTACAATGAGCAGTTCTTC	CASRSIGAGDYNEQFF
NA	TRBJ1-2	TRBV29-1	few	TGCAGCGTTGGCGGAGGACGACGGGACTATGGCTACACCTTC	CSVGGGRRDYGYTF
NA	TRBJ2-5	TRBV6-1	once	TGTGCCAGCAGTGAGGTCGGAGGGTTAGAGACCCAGTACTTC	CASSEVGGLETQYF
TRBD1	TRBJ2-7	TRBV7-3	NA	TGTGCCAGCAGCGTTTCCGGGACAGGGGCCTACGAGCAGTACTTC	CASSVSGTGAYEQYF
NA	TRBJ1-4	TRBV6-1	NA	TGTGCCAGCCTTCAGGACACGGATAATGAAAAACTGTTTTTT	CASLQDTDNEKLFF
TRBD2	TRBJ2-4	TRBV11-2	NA	TGTGCCAGCAGCTGGGGACTAGCGGACACCAAAAACATTCAGTACTTC	CASSWGLADTKNIQYF
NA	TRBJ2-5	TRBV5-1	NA	TGCGCCAGCAGCTTGCCCACCCTCCCAAGCGGACAAGAGACCCAGTACTTC	CASSLPTLPSGQETQYF
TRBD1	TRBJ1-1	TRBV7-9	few	TGTGCCAGCAGTCCCGACAGGGCAGCTTTCTTT	CASSPDRAAFF
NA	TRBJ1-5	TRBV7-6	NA	TGTGCCAGCAGCCTAAACAGTTTGAATCAGCCCCAGCATTTT	CASSLNSLNQPQHF
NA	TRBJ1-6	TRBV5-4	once	TGTGCCAGCAGCCAGGACAATACGCCAACCCTCCACTTT	CASSQDNTPTLHF
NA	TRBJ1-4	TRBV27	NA	TGTGCCAGCAGTTTGGGGGCAGGAGAAAAACTGTTTTTT	CASSLGAGEKLFF
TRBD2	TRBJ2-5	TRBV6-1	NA	TGTGCCAGCAGTGAAGAGGATAGCGGGGGTGCCCAGTACTTC	CASSEEDSGGAQYF
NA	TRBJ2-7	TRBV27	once	TGTGCCAGCAGTTTAGGCCAGACTATAAGCGAGCAGTACTTC	CASSLGQTISEQYF
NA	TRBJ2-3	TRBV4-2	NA	TGTGCCAGCAGCCAAGATAACCAGCGGGGCACAGATACGCAGTATTTT	CASSQDNQRGTDTQYF
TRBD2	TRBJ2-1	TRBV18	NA	TGTGCCAGCTCACGACCTCAGGGAGGGGCGGGTAATGAGCAGTTCTTC	CASSRPQGGAGNEQFF